The T cell receptor beta chain described here comes from a study of blood T cells in healthy people across ages. Germline V CDR1 and CDR2: MNHEY, SVGEGT. Trimming stripped 3 bases from V and 3 bases from J, with 21 bases between. This CDR3 is 17 amino acids long. Primed by a sample-barcoded 5' primer and a J-beta primer mix, a second PCR proceeded for about 6 to 12 cycles. TCRdb ran MiXCR on the 5' RACE reads and lists one entry per CDR3 protein. The table includes about a million distinct CDR3 sequences, 35% to 40% detected once. Extractions gave at least 5.5 micrograms of total RNA per sample. Sequenced: blood. The sequence came from a man aged 18 to 29 in good health. V gene TRBV6-2 or TRBV6-3 combines with J gene TRBJ2-7; unclear D gene. The CDR3 nucleotides read TGTGCCAGCAGTTATCGTCCGGACGGTCCTGGGTTCTACGAGCAGTACTTC. Encoded protein: CASSYRPDGPGFYEQYF.